Shown below are 2 T cell receptor beta chains from a single sample sequenced in a study of T cell repertoires in cytomegalovirus infection. MiXCR, run by TCRdb on the reads, gives a single entry per CDR3 protein. The sample shows around 310,000 distinct CDR3 sequences, about a sixth of them seen only once. The sequencing sample was made of PBMCs. Source of these receptors: a human donor in good health (CMV status not recorded). Some clones in this sample may be carry-over from other donors' samples.

The chain couples TRBV12-3 or TRBV12-4 to TRBJ1-1, with TRBD1 matching over 10 bases. There are 15 residues in the CDR3. J gave up 3 bases and V 3 bases, and 4 bases lay outside the gene matches. For the CDR3, the DNA is TGTGCCAGCAGTTTGAGGACAGGGGGGGACACTGAAGCTTTCTTT. Encoded protein: CASSLRTGGDTEAFF.

V usage is TRBV2 and J usage is TRBJ2-3; D is perhaps TRBD1 (5 bases). Germline CDR1 and CDR2: SNHLY and FYNNEI. This CDR3 comprises 15 residues. V lost 2 bases, J lost 2 bases, and 11 bases lay in between. The CDR3 sequence: CASSEQLGHTDTQYF. The CDR3 DNA reads TGTGCCAGCAGTGAACAACTGGGGCACACAGATACGCAGTATTTT.